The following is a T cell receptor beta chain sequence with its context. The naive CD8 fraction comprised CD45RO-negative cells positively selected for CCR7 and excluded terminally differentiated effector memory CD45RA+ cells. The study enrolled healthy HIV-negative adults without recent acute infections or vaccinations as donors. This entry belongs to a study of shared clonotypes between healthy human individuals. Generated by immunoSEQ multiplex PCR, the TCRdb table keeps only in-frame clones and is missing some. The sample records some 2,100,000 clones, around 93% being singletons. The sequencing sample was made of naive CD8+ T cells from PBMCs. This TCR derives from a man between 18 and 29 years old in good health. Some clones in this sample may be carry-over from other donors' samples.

CDR3 nucleotide sequence: TGTGCCAGCAGCATCCTAGCGGGAGGGCCGAGCGAGCAGTACTTC. It codes for CASSILAGGPSEQYF. This sequence joins TRBV5-5 and TRBJ2-7, with 12 bases matching TRBD2. The ends lost 4 bases at V and 6 bases at J; junction bases unmatched: 8. The CDR3 has 15 amino acids. Germline CDR1 SGHKS, CDR2 YYEKEE (reference sequence).